These 9 T cell receptor beta chains came from one sample sequenced in a study of T cell repertoires in cytomegalovirus infection. TCRdb re-analysed the reads in MiXCR, keeping a single row per CDR3 protein. This table holds a few hundred thousand distinct CDR3 sequences, roughly 43% found once. Their cognate antigens are unknown. The sequenced sample was cultured PBMCs, obtained from culture after CMV antigen stimulation. These receptors all come from a human donor in good health (CMV status not recorded). Some clones in this sample may be carry-over from other donors' samples.

Only a few counts were recorded for this clonotype. The chain joins TRBV28 to TRBJ1-5, with a weak D call TRBD1 (6 bases). There are 17 residues in the CDR3. V was clipped by 9 bases and J by 0 bases, with 21 bases between them. Germline CDR1 and CDR2: MDHEN and SYDVKM. CDR3 in amino acids: CASRLRGAQYSNQPQHF. In DNA, the CDR3 is TGTGCCAGTAGACTTCGGGGGGCCCAATATAGCAATCAGCCCCAGCATTTT.

This clonotype was seen more than once but under ten times. This sequence joins TRBV12-3 or TRBV12-4 and TRBJ1-6, with D possibly TRBD1 on 5 matching bases. The CDR3 extends over 15 amino acids. With 3 bases removed from V and 5 bases from J, the gap between germline ends came to 11 bases. CDR3 sequence (DNA): TGTGCCAGCAGTTTCAGGGACCGAGATAATTCACCCCTCCACTTT. Protein sequence: CASSFRDRDNSPLHF.

This clonotype has just a few counts. The rearrangement joins TRBV20-1 to TRBJ1-1; 8 positions agree with TRBD1. Trimming at V came to 0 bases and at J to 1 base, leaving 7 bases not matched to a gene. The V gene's germline CDR1 is DFQATT and CDR2 SNEGSKA (reference sequence). The CDR3 length is 16 residues. The CDR3 here is CSARDAETGANTEAFF. DNA of the CDR3: TGCAGTGCTAGAGACGCCGAGACAGGGGCGAACACTGAAGCTTTCTTT.

The table lists this clonotype with a few counts. The chain links TRBV6-6 to TRBJ2-7; 10 bases line up with TRBD2. Trimming took 6 bases from V and 2 from J; bases not matched to a gene: 10. CDR1 is MNHNY, CDR2 SVGAGI, per germline (reference sequence). This CDR3 has 16 residues. The CDR3 spells CASSDPRTSGTYEQYF. Written as DNA, the CDR3 is TGTGCCAGCAGCGACCCCAGGACTAGCGGCACCTACGAGCAGTACTTC.

This clonotype has more than one count but fewer than ten. The gene calls are TRBV12-3 or TRBV12-4 and TRBJ2-7; 11 bases match TRBD2. Trimming took 4 bases from V and 3 from J; bases not matched to a gene: 5. The CDR3 is 15 amino acids. The CDR3 here is CASSSPTSGVYEQYF. The CDR3 bases are TGTGCCAGCAGTTCCCCGACTAGCGGGGTCTACGAGCAGTACTTC.

This clonotype was observed once. This rearrangement joins TRBV19 to TRBJ1-5; D uncertain. V lost 4 bases to trimming and J lost 7 bases, with 14 bases between them. From germline, CDR1 is LNHDA and CDR2 SQIVND (reference sequence). This CDR3 contains 14 residues. DNA of the CDR3: TGTGCCAGTAGTACCTATATGGCGGGACAGCCCCAGCATTTT. Residues: CASSTYMAGQPQHF.

J is TRBJ2-7 and V is TRBV7-6; 15 nucleotides align to TRBD2. The CDR3 covers 17 residues. Germline values: CDR1 SGHVS, CDR2 FNYEAQ. Trimming took 5 bases from V and 7 from J; bases not matched to a gene: 12. The CDR3 reads CASSPGLAGGPNTEQYF. The CDR3 nucleotides read TGTGCCAGCAGCCCGGGACTAGCGGGGGGACCGAACACTGAGCAGTACTTC.

The genes are TRBV7-9 and TRBJ2-7; D possibly matches TRBD1 or TRBD2 (5 bases each). The V gene's germline CDR1 is SEHNR and CDR2 FQNEAQ (reference sequence). Between the trimmed V and J ends, which lost 5 bases and 2 bases, there was a span of 13 bases. The CDR3 contains 14 residues. The DNA for the CDR3 is TGTGCCAGCAGCCCCGGGACGGTTGCCTACGAGCAGTACTTC. This sequence encodes CASSPGTVAYEQYF.

The chain is built from TRBV7-2 and TRBJ1-2, with 10 bases matching TRBD1. V lost 4 bases, J lost 6 bases, and 5 bases stayed unmatched. CDR3 size: 14 residues. Germline loops: CDR1 SGHTA, CDR2 FQGNSA. The CDR3: CASSSRQGANGYTF. CDR3 DNA: TGTGCCAGCAGCTCACGACAGGGGGCTAATGGCTACACCTTC.